This T cell receptor beta chain was sequenced for a study of blood T cell repertoires in COVID-19. Across the whole study: The United States, Italy and Spain provided the acute and convalescent COVID-19 samples. Sample material is recorded as cDNA or gDNA derived from T cells, B-cell-depleted T cells, or PBMCs.

Germline V CDR1 and CDR2: SGHTA, FQGNSA. Trimming pared 1 base from V and 7 bases from J, leaving 8 bases between. This CDR3 spans 14 amino acids. In the original analysis: Amplification with reference gene primers provided the estimates of nucleated cell counts. Clones were read by immunoSEQ multiplex PCR, and TCRdb kept only the in-frame ones, dropping some. V and J calls and clone size come straight from that table; D and trimming were deduced from the DNA. The table lists roughly 250,000 clones, around 88% of them singletons, with around 0.8% in the top ten. The chain joins TRBV7-2 to TRBJ1-6; D is uncertain. The sample was peripheral blood. This receptor was identified in a young man with acute or convalescent COVID-19. The CDR3 DNA is TGTGCCAGCAGCTTAGGACAAACCAATTCACCCCTCCACTTT. Its protein is CASSLGQTNSPLHF.